This T cell receptor beta chain derives from a study of regulatory T cells in long-lasting Graves disease. Specified time point: newly diagnosed GD, antithyroid drugs for less than 3 months. The TCR library was made from RNA extracted from PBMCs. The authors diagnosed Graves' disease using American Thyroid Association guidelines. The CDR3 covers 14 residues. Deletions cut 4 bases from V and 7 bases from J, with 13 bases between. CDR3-region Arm-PCR and iRepertoire HTBI primers produced the TCR beta libraries. TCRdb called the multiplex PCR reads again in MiXCR, with one record for every CDR3 protein. The repertoire has some 340,000 distinct CDR3 sequences, 12% of them found once; the top ten carry about 20%. This clonotype occurred many times. Separately, the same data were catalogued under a study of T cells in Graves' hyperthyroidism and ophthalmopathy.

This clonotype originated in a woman between 18 and 30 years old with Graves disease. The rearrangement links TRBV12-3 or TRBV12-4 to TRBJ1-4; D might be TRBD1 (6 bases). The starting material was peripheral blood mononuclear cells (PBMCs), obtained at new diagnosis, from a patient treated with antithyroid drugs. The CDR3 DNA follows: TGTGCCAGCAGTTCGGGTAGGGGGGCTGAAAAACTGTTTTTT. Translating it yields CASSSGRGAEKLFF.